This is a list of T cell receptor beta chains from one sample in a study of PD-1 blockade in classical Hodgkin lymphoma. Libraries were prepared by immunoSEQ multiplex PCR; TCRdb keeps only in-frame clonotypes and omits some of them. The sample carries about 40,000 clones, about 72% recorded once. The material was peripheral blood mononuclear cells (PBMCs), obtained at baseline. These receptors originate from a human donor with classical Hodgkin lymphoma. The CDR3 runs from the conserved cysteine through the conserved F or W. D genes are given only for firm matches. Clone size is not always given. Where it is, it says once, few, many or a class for expanded clones.

D gene,J gene,V gene,clone size,CDR3 DNA,CDR3 protein
TRBD2,TRBJ2-1,TRBV28,once,TGTGCCAGCAGTTTAGGCGGGAGTAACGTTGGGCAGTTCTTC,CASSLGGSNVGQFF
-,TRBJ1-3,TRBV5-1,-,TGCGCCAGCGTACGAGGGACCCTTGGCTCTGGAAACACCATATATTTT,CASVRGTLGSGNTIYF
-,TRBJ2-3,TRBV7-2,-,TGTGCCAGCAGCTTAACTGTAAGTGGAGATACGCAGTATTTT,CASSLTVSGDTQYF
-,TRBJ2-1,TRBV7-9,-,TGTGCCAGCAGCTTAGTGCGAGCGGGTAGAGGATACAATGAGCAGTTCTTC,CASSLVRAGRGYNEQFF
-,TRBJ1-2,TRBV9,-,TGTGCCAGCAGCGTAGCGGAGGGGTGGGATGGCTACACCTTC,CASSVAEGWDGYTF
-,TRBJ1-5,TRBV29-1,-,TGCAGCGTTGGGGCTGGGCAACTCAATCAGCCCCAGCATTTT,CSVGAGQLNQPQHF
TRBD1,TRBJ2-3,TRBV10-3,-,TGTGCCATCCGGACAGGCAGCACAGATACGCAGTATTTT,CAIRTGSTDTQYF
-,TRBJ2-2,TRBV18,many,TGTGCCAGCTCACCTGTGGCCTCCGGGGAGCTGTTTTTT,CASSPVASGELFF
-,TRBJ1-2,TRBV13,-,TGTGCCAGCAGCTCGACGGAGGGCTATGGCTACACCTTC,CASSSTEGYGYTF
-,TRBJ1-1,TRBV19,-,TGTGCCAGTAGTATGTTAGGGGGTATGAACACTGAAGCTTTCTTT,CASSMLGGMNTEAFF
-,TRBJ2-3,TRBV15,-,TGTGCCACCAGCAGAGAGATAAGTGGCACAGATACGCAGTATTTT,CATSREISGTDTQYF
-,TRBJ2-4,TRBV29-1,-,TGCAGCGTTGGAGGCGGGGCGACAGGGTTGAAAAACATTCAGTACTTC,CSVGGGATGLKNIQYF
-,TRBJ2-7,TRBV13,-,TGTGCCAGCAGCTCTTACGACGGGGCCCGATCATACGAGCAGTACTTC,CASSSYDGARSYEQYF
-,TRBJ2-4,TRBV13,-,TGTGCCAGCAGCTTACGGGGATCCCTAGCCAAAAACATTCAGTACTTC,CASSLRGSLAKNIQYF
-,TRBJ1-2,TRBV11-2,-,TGTGCCAGCAGCCAAGGGGGTCGGGCCCCCGGTTTGGGTGGCTACACCTTC,CASSQGGRAPGLGGYTF
-,TRBJ1-2,TRBV7-8,-,TGTGCCAGCAGCAGACCCGGCACGGACTATGGCTACACCTTC,CASSRPGTDYGYTF
TRBD1,TRBJ2-3,TRBV11-3,once,TGTGCCAGCAGCACCGGACAGGGGGCCCCGTCAGATACGCAGTATTTT,CASSTGQGAPSDTQYF
TRBD1,TRBJ1-2,TRBV15,-,TGTGCCACCAGCAAAGAACAGGGGAATGGCTATGGCTACACCTTC,CATSKEQGNGYGYTF
-,TRBJ1-1,TRBV7-9,-,TGTGCCAGCAGGCTACTGAACACTGAAGCTTTCTTT,CASRLLNTEAFF
-,TRBJ2-7,TRBV2,-,TGTGCCAGCAGGCAGGGGATCCCCTACGAGCAGTACTTC,CASRQGIPYEQYF
-,TRBJ2-7,TRBV19,-,TGTGCCAGTAACCTCGGGTCGCCTAGGGACGAGCAGTACTTC,CASNLGSPRDEQYF
-,TRBJ2-3,TRBV7-9,-,TGTGCCAGCAGATCCCTCGGCGGTGGTTACACAGATACGCAGTATTTT,CASRSLGGGYTDTQYF
-,TRBJ1-5,TRBV28,-,TGTGCCAGCAGCCAAACGGGAGTAGTGGACAATCAGCCCCAGCATTTT,CASSQTGVVDNQPQHF
TRBD1,TRBJ2-7,TRBV6-6,once,TGTGCCAGCAGTTACTCGGGGACAGGGGTGACCTACGAGCAGTACTTC,CASSYSGTGVTYEQYF
TRBD1,TRBJ2-5,TRBV27,-,TGTGCCAGCAGGGGACAGGGGGCAGAGACCCAGTACTTC,CASRGQGAETQYF
-,TRBJ1-5,TRBV28,-,TGTGCCAGCAGTCCCACCCTAGCCCTAAATCAGCCCCAGCATTTT,CASSPTLALNQPQHF
-,TRBJ2-7,TRBV28,-,TGTGCCAGCAGTGCTTACCGGAGCTCCTACGAGCAGTACTTC,CASSAYRSSYEQYF
-,TRBJ1-5,TRBV5-6,-,TGTGCCAGCAGTCCCCGGGGCACAAATCAGCCCCAGCATTTT,CASSPRGTNQPQHF
TRBD2,TRBJ2-5,TRBV4-3,once,TGCGCCAGCAGCGGTAGCGGGAGAGTGGTTGGTTATATGGAGACCCAGTACTTC,CASSGSGRVVGYMETQYF
-,TRBJ1-2,TRBV14,-,TGTGCCAGCAGCCGGGACATCTGGAGTGGCTACACCTTC,CASSRDIWSGYTF
-,TRBJ1-2,TRBV4-1,-,TGCGCCAGCAGCCAAGGGGGAGGGGGGCGTCGGGACTATGGCTACACCTTC,CASSQGGGGRRDYGYTF
TRBD1,TRBJ2-3,TRBV9,-,TGTGCCAGCAGCCCCTCGGGGACAGCCACAGATACGCAGTATTTT,CASSPSGTATDTQYF
-,TRBJ1-2,TRBV19,medium-sized,TGTGCCAGTGGGGACTCTGTAGTCTTGGGAGGCTACACCTTC,CASGDSVVLGGYTF
-,TRBJ1-1,TRBV11-2,-,TGTGCCAGCAGCTTGTCGACACTGAACACTGAAGCTTTCTTT,CASSLSTLNTEAFF
-,TRBJ2-7,TRBV4-3,-,TGCGCCAGCAGCCAAGATCGGGCAAGCGAGCAGTACTTC,CASSQDRASEQYF
-,TRBJ1-3,TRBV9,-,TGTGCCAGCAGCGTCGATCAGGGGTCTGGAAACACCATATATTTT,CASSVDQGSGNTIYF
TRBD2,TRBJ2-1,TRBV9,-,TGTGCCAGCAGCGCATTTGGACTAGCGGTCGGCGGTGAGCAGTTCTTC,CASSAFGLAVGGEQFF
-,TRBJ2-5,TRBV7-7,-,TGTGCCAGCAGCCCGACAGGATTCGAAGAGACCCAGTACTTC,CASSPTGFEETQYF
-,TRBJ1-3,TRBV9,-,TGTGCCAGCAGCGTAGACAGCTCCTACTCTGGAAACACCATATATTTT,CASSVDSSYSGNTIYF
TRBD1,TRBJ2-1,TRBV9,few,TGTGCCAGCAGCCCACATCCACCGGGACAGGGGATTAATGAGCAGTTCTTC,CASSPHPPGQGINEQFF
-,TRBJ1-1,TRBV5-1,-,TGCGCCAGCAGCTTGGACGGACAGATCCCTGAAGCTTTCTTT,CASSLDGQIPEAFF
-,TRBJ2-1,TRBV28,-,TGTGCCAGCACCCCAGGAAGTGGCAATGAGCAGTTCTTC,CASTPGSGNEQFF
-,TRBJ1-1,TRBV27,-,TGTGCCAGCAGTTTACAGCGGAACACTGAAGCTTTCTTT,CASSLQRNTEAFF
-,TRBJ2-2,TRBV21-1,medium-sized,TGTGCCAGCAGCAATCGGGGAGCACCTTTGAACACCGGGGAGCTGTTTTTT,CASSNRGAPLNTGELFF
-,TRBJ2-7,TRBV7-6,-,TGTGCCAGCAGCTTAGCCCGGGACACCAACTCCTACGAGCAGTACTTC,CASSLARDTNSYEQYF
-,TRBJ1-5,TRBV19,once,TGTGCCAGTAGTATAGGACAGGTTCCCAATCAGCCCCAGCATTTT,CASSIGQVPNQPQHF